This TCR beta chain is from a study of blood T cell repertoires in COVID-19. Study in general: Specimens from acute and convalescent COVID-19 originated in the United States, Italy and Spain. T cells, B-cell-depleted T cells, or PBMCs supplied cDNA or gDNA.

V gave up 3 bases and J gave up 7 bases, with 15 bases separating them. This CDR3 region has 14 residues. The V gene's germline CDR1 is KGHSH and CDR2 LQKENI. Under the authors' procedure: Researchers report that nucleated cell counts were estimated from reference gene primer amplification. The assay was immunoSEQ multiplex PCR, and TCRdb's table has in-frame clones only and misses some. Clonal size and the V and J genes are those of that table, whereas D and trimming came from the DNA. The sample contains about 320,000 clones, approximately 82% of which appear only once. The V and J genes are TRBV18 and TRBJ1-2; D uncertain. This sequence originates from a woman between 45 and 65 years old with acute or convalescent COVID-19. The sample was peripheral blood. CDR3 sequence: CASSPTEGLGGYTF. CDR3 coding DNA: TGTGCCAGCTCACCGACGGAGGGTTTAGGTGGCTACACCTTC.